This TCR beta chain was obtained from a study of T-cell memory formation after mild COVID-19. TCRdb used MiXCR to reprocess the 5' RACE reads, holding one entry per CDR3 protein. The table includes just over 350,000 distinct CDR3 sequences, 13% to 15% detected once. The CDR3 covers 15 residues. Germline CDR1 reads LGHDT; CDR2 reads YNNKEL (reference sequence). Trimming took 1 base from V and 7 from J, leaving 11 bases between them. The chain couples TRBV3-1 to TRBJ1-6; D unresolved. The sequenced material came from PBMCs or a T cell subset sorted from them (not recorded which). The origin of this receptor is a man younger than 35 who had mild COVID-19 (a few samples of this study predate the infection). Cell type and time point are not known. The CDR3 region is CASSQGKGLNSPLHF. In nucleotides, the CDR3 is TGTGCCAGCAGCCAAGGGAAGGGTTTGAATTCACCCCTCCACTTT.